Below, 30 T cell receptor beta chains from the same sample are listed, as sequenced in a study of OX40 agonist ivuxolimab in advanced cancers. Libraries were built with the immunoSEQ multiplex PCR assay. The table was pulled from immuneACCESS by TCRdb, which kept in-frame rearrangements only. Such tables lose some clones; where checked, under half of the loss comes from unresolved V genes, and the rest has no known cause. This sample is represented by more than 60,000 clones; 80% to 85% of them were singletons. In total, the top ten clones hold 4.4% of the sample. The sequencing here drew on CD4+ or CD8+ T cells sorted from blood, taken in a trial of the OX40 agonist ivuxolimab. These receptors all stem from an adult with an advanced solid tumor such as melanoma, head and neck, liver or kidney cancer.

The sample holds a few counts of this clone. The chain has TRBV7-8 and TRBJ1-5, with no clear D. Germline V lookup: CDR1 SGHVS, CDR2 FQNEAQ. V was clipped by 5 bases and J by 0 bases, with 17 bases between them. There are 17 residues in the CDR3. CDR3 sequence: CASSPRRESRSNQPQHF. The CDR3 DNA reads as TGTGCCAGCAGCCCGAGGCGGGAAAGTCGTAGCAATCAGCCCCAGCATTTT. The full variable domain, with the rest looked up from reference TRBV7-8 and TRBJ1-5, is GAGVSQSPRYKVAKRGQDVALRCDPISGHVSLFWYQQALGQGPEFLTYFQNEAQLDKSGLPSDRFFAERPEGSVSTLKIQRTQQEDSAVYLCASSPRRESRSNQPQHFGDGTRLSIL.

The sample holds a few counts of this clone. The chain uses TRBV6-5 and TRBJ1-1; a weak D match, TRBD1 (6 bases). The V end lost 5 bases, the J end lost 2 bases, and 15 bases lay between the germline ends. Germline loops: CDR1 MNHEY, CDR2 SVGAGI. CDR3 length equals 15 residues. The CDR3 nucleotides are TGTGCCAGCAGTCGGACCACAGGGATTAACACTGAAGCTTTCTTT. Protein product: CASSRTTGINTEAFF.

This clone was counted once. The V and J genes are TRBV5-1 and TRBJ1-3; D ambiguous. The germline CDR1 and CDR2 sequences are SGHRS and YFSETQ. This CDR3 is built from 15 residues. V was clipped by 2 bases and J by 0 bases, with 9 bases between them. This CDR3 reads CASSLPQDSGNTIYF. In DNA form, the CDR3 reads TGCGCCAGCAGCTTACCCCAAGACTCTGGAAACACCATATATTTT.

The genes are TRBV2 and TRBJ2-5; 12 bases are a match to TRBD2. The V gene's germline CDR1 is SNHLY and CDR2 FYNNEI. The J segment lost 5 bases and the V segment lost 8 bases, leaving 6 bases of the junction unmatched. The CDR3 contains 14 residues. The CDR3 DNA sequence: TGTGCCAGCCGTGGACTAGCGGGGATCGAGACCCAGTACTTC. Its translation is CASRGLAGIETQYF.

The chain joins TRBV29-1 to TRBJ2-2, with D perhaps matching TRBD2 (6 bases). The CDR3 has 15 residues. V was pared by 4 bases and J by 0 bases, with 12 bases between. CDR1 is SQVTM, CDR2 ANQGSEA, per germline. This CDR3 is CSVGGGDANTGELFF. The CDR3 bases are TGCAGCGTTGGGGGCGGGGATGCGAACACCGGGGAGCTGTTTTTT.

The chain links TRBV28 to TRBJ2-4; D unresolved. There are 13 residues in the CDR3. V was clipped by 3 bases and J by 7 bases, with 10 bases between them. Germline CDR1 MDHEN, CDR2 SYDVKM. The CDR3 DNA reads as TGTGCCAGCAGTTTGAATTTGAAGAACATTCAGTACTTC. Translated, it gives CASSLNLKNIQYF.

For the CDR3, the DNA is TGTGCCAGCAGCTGGGGGGAGACAACGGTGGCTTTCTTT. Encoded protein: CASSWGETTVAFF. V gene TRBV5-6 combines with J gene TRBJ1-1; weak D call: TRBD1 (5 bases). The germline V and J ends were trimmed by 3 bases and 11 bases, with 17 bases remaining between them. Germline-derived CDR1 and CDR2 are SGHDT and YYEEEE. CDR3 size: 13 residues. Variable domain in full (rest from reference TRBV5-6 and TRBJ1-1): DAGVTQSPTHLIKTRGQQVTLRCSPKSGHDTVSWYQQALGQGPQFIFQYYEEEERQRGNFPDRFSGHQFPNYSSELNVNALLLGDSALYLCASSWGETTVAFFGQGTRLTVV.

The chain combines TRBV6-1 with TRBJ1-2; D gene unclear. V lost 5 bases and J lost 5, with 12 bases in between. Germline V gene sequence: CDR1 MNHNS, CDR2 SASEGT. The CDR3 is 13 amino acids. The CDR3 DNA is TGTGCCAGCAGTTCTGTTCCCCCTTATGGCTACACCTTC. Its translation is CASSSVPPYGYTF.

Here the CDR3 reads CASSLSTGETEAFF. The DNA of the CDR3 is TGTGCCAGCAGCCTTTCGACAGGAGAGACTGAAGCTTTCTTT. This chain joins TRBV7-8 and TRBJ1-1, with a weak D call TRBD1 (6 bases). The V gene lost 5 bases and the J gene lost 5 bases, with 15 bases spanning the gap. Germline V gene sequence: CDR1 SGHVS, CDR2 FQNEAQ. CDR3 length: 14 residues.

This clone was seen once. The chain uses TRBV7-2 and TRBJ2-5; D remains unclear. Judging by the DNA end, TRBJ2-7 fits better; the J call may be wrong. The CDR3 contains 15 residues. Germline CDR1 reads SGHTA; CDR2 reads FQGNSA. Here the CDR3 reads CASSPSGASSYEQYF. DNA for the CDR3: TGTGCCAGCAGCCCTTCGGGCGCCAGCTCCTACGAGCAGTACTTC.

The gene calls are TRBV19 and TRBJ1-3; D unresolved. This CDR3 has 15 residues. Germline V lookup: CDR1 LNHDA, CDR2 SQIVND (reference sequence). V was shortened by 6 bases and J by 1 base, with 13 bases between the two germline ends. The CDR3 nucleotides read TGTGCCAGTAGCCCCATGCGGGCTTCTGGAAACACCATATATTTT. Residues: CASSPMRASGNTIYF. The full variable domain, rest sourced from reference TRBV19 and TRBJ1-3, is DGGITQSPKYLFRKEGQNVTLSCEQNLNHDAMYWYRQDPGQGLRLIYYSQIVNDFQKGDIAEGYSVSREKKESFPLTVTSAQKNPTAFYLCASSPMRASGNTIYFGEGSWLTVV.

The genes are TRBV19 and TRBJ1-6; TRBD1 agrees at 9 bases. Germline loops: CDR1 LNHDA, CDR2 SQIVND (reference sequence). V was clipped by 4 bases and J by 7 bases; unmatched bases: 2. This CDR3 is built from 14 residues. The CDR3 region has the DNA TGTGCCAGTAGTAGGGACAGGGTCAATTCACCCCTCCACTTT. Its protein product is CASSRDRVNSPLHF. Full variable domain (missing parts from reference TRBV19 and TRBJ1-6): DGGITQSPKYLFRKEGQNVTLSCEQNLNHDAMYWYRQDPGQGLRLIYYSQIVNDFQKGDIAEGYSVSREKKESFPLTVTSAQKNPTAFYLCASSRDRVNSPLHFGNGTRLTVT.

The V and J genes are TRBV5-5 and TRBJ1-2; 7 bases align to TRBD1. The V gene end was trimmed by 5 bases and the J gene end by 3 bases; junction bases not matched to a gene: 4. The CDR3 covers 13 residues. Germline CDR1 SGHKS, CDR2 YYEKEE (reference sequence). CDR3 coding DNA: TGTGCCAGCAGTCTTCAGGGGGACTATGGCTACACCTTC. Encoded protein: CASSLQGDYGYTF.

V and J are TRBV4-3 and TRBJ1-2; D gene ambiguous. Looked up from germline, CDR1 is LGHNA and CDR2 is YSLEER. With 0 bases removed from V and 1 base from J, the gap between germline ends came to 12 bases. CDR3 size: 16 residues. The CDR3 loop is CASSQDTTPGNYGYTF. CDR3 nucleotides: TGCGCCAGCAGCCAAGATACCACCCCGGGTAACTATGGCTACACCTTC.

V is TRBV6-5 and J is TRBJ2-1; D perhaps matches TRBD1 (5 bases). V was pared by 7 bases and J by 5 bases, with 18 bases between. This CDR3 has 15 amino acids. Looked up from germline, CDR1 is MNHEY and CDR2 is SVGAGI. CDR3 DNA: TGTGCCAGCACCCTACACATCGACAGAAACAATGAGCAGTTCTTC. It encodes CASTLHIDRNNEQFF.

The chain employs TRBV27 and TRBJ2-5; possibly TRBD2 for D (6 bases). V was clipped by 5 bases and J by 5 bases, with 18 bases between them. The CDR3 runs 15 residues. Germline V gene sequence: CDR1 MNHEY, CDR2 SMNVEV (reference sequence). Here the CDR3 DNA reads TGTGCCAGCAGTAGCTACGAGCGGGCTGTCGAGACCCAGTACTTC. The encoded protein is CASSSYERAVETQYF.

J is TRBJ1-2 and V is TRBV25-1; 7 bases fit TRBD1. The J segment lost 1 base and the V segment lost 6 bases, leaving 5 bases of the junction unmatched. This CDR3 has 14 residues. CDR1 is MGHDK, CDR2 SYGVNS, per germline. The CDR3 sequence is CASRQQGNNYGYTF. The CDR3, as DNA: TGTGCCAGCAGACAACAGGGGAATAACTATGGCTACACCTTC.

The CDR3 DNA follows: TGTGCCAGCAGCTTAGGGCCGGGGGCAGGGCATACGCAGTATTTT. Protein product: CASSLGPGAGHTQYF. This chain connects TRBV7-2 to TRBJ2-3; D may correspond to TRBD1 or TRBD2 (6 bases each). CDR3 length equals 15 residues. V lost 1 base to trimming and J lost 7 bases, with 15 bases between them. Germline V gene sequence: CDR1 SGHTA, CDR2 FQGNSA.

This clone was counted between two and nine times. This chain connects TRBV7-8 to TRBJ1-5, with D possibly being TRBD1 (5 bases). There are 15 residues in the CDR3. Germline CDR1 reads SGHVS; CDR2 reads FQNEAQ. Trimming shortened V by 1 base and J by 1 base, and 8 bases separated the two germline ends. The CDR3 DNA follows: TGTGCCAGCAGCTTAGAGGGGCAGAGCAATCAGCCCCAGCATTTT. Translation gives CASSLEGQSNQPQHF.

This chain links TRBV29-1 with TRBJ2-6, with D uncertain. Germline CDR1 and CDR2: SQVTM and ANQGSEA. V lost 4 bases and J lost 3, with 10 bases in between. The CDR3 extends over 14 amino acids. The CDR3 loop reads CSVVDVVGANVLTF. In DNA form, the CDR3 reads TGCAGCGTTGTAGACGTGGTTGGGGCCAACGTCCTGACTTTC.

J is TRBJ1-1 and V is TRBV7-6; D might be TRBD1 (6 bases). Trimming took off 3 bases at V and 3 bases at J, with 11 bases between the two ends. CDR1 is SGHVS, CDR2 FNYEAQ, per germline. CDR3 size: 14 residues. CDR3 DNA: TGTGCCAGCAGCTTTACAGGGATGTACACTGAAGCTTTCTTT. It encodes CASSFTGMYTEAFF.

This rearrangement joins TRBV2 to TRBJ1-4; TRBD1 matches at 9 bases. The CDR3 spans 17 residues. V shed 7 bases and J 4 bases; nucleotides not matched to a gene: 13. Germline CDR1 reads SNHLY; CDR2 reads FYNNEI. The CDR3 sequence: CASTPDGTGIGNEKLFF. In DNA form, the CDR3 reads TGTGCCAGCACCCCTGACGGGACAGGGATAGGTAATGAAAAACTGTTTTTT.

The rearrangement links TRBV9 to TRBJ2-3, with 8 bases that match TRBD1. CDR1 is SGDLS and CDR2 is YYNGEE in the germline V gene. The length of the CDR3 is 13 residues. J lost 11 bases, V lost 4 bases, and 9 bases had no gene match. The DNA for the CDR3 is TGTGCCAGCAGCACAACGGGACAGGTTGGGCAGTATTTT. Protein sequence: CASSTTGQVGQYF.

This chain uses TRBV6-6 with TRBJ2-7; 7 nucleotides align to TRBD1. Germline V gene sequence: CDR1 MNHNY, CDR2 SVGAGI (reference sequence). This CDR3 region has 14 residues. With 6 bases clipped from V and 3 bases from J, the junction kept 8 bases outside the gene matches. For the CDR3, the DNA is TGTGCCAGCAGGACCCTCCGGGACAGCTACGAGCAGTACTTC. This translates into CASRTLRDSYEQYF.

This clone occurred a few times. This CDR3 is CASSVAPGSPGEQYF. CDR3 sequence (DNA): TGTGCCAGCAGCGTAGCCCCCGGGTCCCCGGGGGAGCAGTACTTC. The gene calls are TRBV9 and TRBJ2-7; D perhaps matches TRBD2 (5 bases). The ends were cut back, 0 bases at V and 7 bases at J, with 17 bases in the middle. The V gene's germline CDR1 is SGDLS and CDR2 YYNGEE. This CDR3 comprises 15 residues. Full variable domain (missing parts from reference TRBV9 and TRBJ2-7): DSGVTQTPKHLITATGQRVTLRCSPRSGDLSVYWYQQSLDQGLQFLIQYYNGEERAKGNILERFSAQQFPDLHSELNLSSLELGDSALYFCASSVAPGSPGEQYFGPGTRLTVT.

V is TRBV11-2 and J is TRBJ1-1, with no clear D. The CDR3 consists of 14 residues. Looked up from germline, CDR1 is SGHAT and CDR2 is FQNNGV. V lost 1 base to trimming and J lost 4 bases, with 10 bases between them. The CDR3 sequence is CASSLGLALTEAFF. CDR3 bases: TGTGCCAGCAGCTTAGGACTCGCTCTCACTGAAGCTTTCTTT.

The rearrangement links TRBV7-3 to TRBJ2-5, with a weak D call TRBD2 (7 bases). CDR3 size: 14 residues. Germline CDR1 SGHTA, CDR2 FQGTGA. V was trimmed by 5 bases and J by 6 bases, leaving 16 bases between them. Written as DNA, the CDR3 is TGTGCCAGCAGCCTTGCCGGGGGGCGGCAGACCCAGTACTTC. The encoded protein is CASSLAGGRQTQYF.

V gene TRBV29-1 combines with J gene TRBJ1-2, with TRBD1 matching over 9 bases. The CDR3 spans 13 residues. V lost 6 bases to trimming and J lost 8 bases; unmatched junction nucleotides: 10. Germline-derived CDR1 and CDR2 are SQVTM and ANQGSEA. CDR3 sequence reads: CSVGGTGRGGYTF. In nucleotides, the CDR3 is TGCAGCGTGGGAGGGACAGGGCGGGGAGGCTACACCTTC.

The rearrangement uses TRBV5-1 and TRBJ1-2, with 10 nucleotides matching TRBD1. Germline CDR1 is SGHRS and CDR2 is YFSETQ. The J segment lost 0 bases and the V segment lost 4 bases, leaving 9 bases of the junction unmatched. The CDR3 is made up of 17 amino acids. The CDR3 nucleotides are TGCGCCAGCAGCGAAGGACGGACAGGGGGTACTAACTATGGCTACACCTTC. Residues: CASSEGRTGGTNYGYTF.

The rearrangement links TRBV7-2 to TRBJ2-5; D is uncertain. The tail of the sequence fits TRBJ2-7 better, so the J call may be wrong. Germline V CDR1 and CDR2: SGHTA, FQGNSA. This CDR3 contains 11 residues. CDR3 in amino acids: CASSSVNEQYF. In nucleotides, the CDR3 is TGTGCCAGCAGCTCAGTAAACGAGCAGTACTTC.